This is a list of T cell receptor beta chains from one sample in a study of T cell responses to AZD1222 COVID-19 vaccine. Profiled with immunoSEQ multiplex PCR; TCRdb holds only in-frame clones, not every one. This table has some 100,000 clones, about 90% appearing once. The input for sequencing was peripheral blood, taken on day 0 of AZD1222 vaccination. These receptors all stem from an adult in good health. Each CDR3 is given with its conserved first and last residue. A D gene is named only where the DNA matches it firmly. Only part of the rows carry a size: once, few, many, or a class if the clone is expanded.

clone_size	v_call	j_call	d_call	cdr3_aa	cdr3_nt
NA	TRBV2	TRBJ2-2	NA	CASSVVGGGTGELFF	TGTGCCAGCAGTGTCGTGGGGGGTGGCACCGGGGAGCTGTTTTTT
NA	TRBV10-2	TRBJ2-3	TRBD2	CASRGSWRGLAGVIDTQYF	TGCGCCAGCAGGGGGAGTTGGAGAGGACTAGCGGGAGTAATAGATACGCAGTATTTT
NA	TRBV5-1	TRBJ2-5	NA	CASSQGAQSDQETQYF	TGCGCCAGCAGCCAGGGTGCTCAGAGCGACCAAGAGACCCAGTACTTC
NA	TRBV27	TRBJ2-4	NA	CASSLGGWQAKNIQYF	TGTGCCAGCAGTTTAGGGGGGTGGCAGGCCAAAAACATTCAGTACTTC
NA	TRBV7-9	TRBJ1-2	NA	CASSDGTDANYGYTF	TGTGCCAGCAGCGACGGGACGGACGCTAACTATGGCTACACCTTC
NA	TRBV5-6	TRBJ1-2	TRBD1	CASSMGQANYGYTF	TGTGCCAGCAGCATGGGACAGGCGAACTATGGCTACACCTTC
NA	TRBV7-8	TRBJ2-7	NA	CASSDNPTSRQSSYEQYF	TGTGCCAGCAGCGACAATCCTACGTCGCGTCAGAGCTCCTACGAGCAGTACTTC
NA	TRBV6-4	TRBJ2-1	NA	CASSDYGLKPNNEQFF	TGTGCCAGCAGTGACTATGGACTAAAACCCAACAATGAGCAGTTCTTC
NA	TRBV13	TRBJ2-1	NA	CASSQAPIVMSLSSHNEQFF	TGTGCCAGCAGCCAAGCCCCTATAGTAATGTCACTTAGCAGTCACAATGAGCAGTTCTTC
NA	TRBV7-2	TRBJ1-2	NA	CASSLGGDGYTF	TGTGCCAGCAGCTTAGGGGGGGATGGCTACACCTTC
once	TRBV10-1	TRBJ2-1	TRBD1	CASGDRGSNNEQFF	TGCGCCAGCGGGGACAGGGGGAGTAACAATGAGCAGTTCTTC
NA	TRBV18	TRBJ1-1	TRBD1	CASSPSYNRGYSEAFF	TGTGCCAGCTCACCGTCCTACAACAGGGGTTATTCTGAAGCTTTCTTT
NA	TRBV10-1	TRBJ2-3	NA	CATGADTQYF	TGCGCCACGGGTGCAGATACGCAGTATTTT
NA	TRBV7-6	TRBJ2-7	NA	CASSLDRLGDPYEQYF	TGTGCCAGCAGCTTAGACCGACTAGGAGATCCCTACGAGCAGTACTTC
few	TRBV29-1	TRBJ1-2	NA	CSVFRGAGYGYTF	TGCAGCGTTTTCCGGGGGGCAGGGTATGGCTACACCTTC
NA	TRBV7-9	TRBJ2-7	NA	CASSLARSIPLDEQYF	TGTGCCAGCAGCTTAGCGCGGTCTATCCCCTTGGACGAGCAGTACTTC
few	TRBV20-1	TRBJ1-5	NA	CSASPGLFGQFNQPQHF	TGCAGTGCTAGTCCCGGGCTTTTTGGGCAGTTCAATCAGCCCCAGCATTTT
NA	TRBV5-1	TRBJ2-3	NA	CASSTGEVTDTQYF	TGCGCCAGCAGCACTGGGGAGGTAACAGATACGCAGTATTTT
NA	TRBV4-1	TRBJ2-7	TRBD1	CASSQAPRTGLISYEQYF	TGCGCCAGCAGCCAAGCCCCCAGGACAGGTCTGATCTCCTACGAGCAGTACTTC
NA	TRBV9	TRBJ2-7	NA	CASSVTGEGEQYF	TGTGCCAGCAGCGTTACAGGGGAGGGCGAGCAGTACTTC
NA	TRBV5-1	TRBJ1-1	NA	CASSSDGRNTEAFF	TGCGCCAGCAGCTCTGACGGAAGAAACACTGAAGCTTTCTTT
NA	TRBV10-1	TRBJ1-2	NA	CASSHDKGYGYTF	TGCGCCAGCAGCCATGACAAAGGCTATGGCTACACCTTC
NA	TRBV10-1	TRBJ1-1	NA	CASMKGGLNTEAFF	TGCGCCAGCATGAAGGGGGGTCTGAACACTGAAGCTTTCTTT
NA	TRBV11-2	TRBJ1-2	TRBD1	CASSLGTGFNYGYTF	TGTGCCAGCAGCTTAGGGACAGGGTTCAACTATGGCTACACCTTC
few	TRBV5-1	TRBJ2-5	NA	CASSLGAGSEETQYF	TGCGCCAGCAGCTTGGGGGCAGGGTCCGAAGAGACCCAGTACTTC
NA	TRBV11-2	TRBJ1-2	NA	CASSPRMAGGDGYTF	TGTGCCAGCAGCCCTAGAATGGCGGGGGGCGATGGCTACACCTTC
NA	TRBV30	TRBJ2-3	TRBD2	CAWDVSGGVVTQYF	TGTGCCTGGGACGTTAGCGGGGGCGTTGTTACGCAGTATTTT
NA	TRBV5-5	TRBJ1-4	NA	CASSQGPNNEKLFF	TGTGCCAGCAGCCAGGGACCGAATAATGAAAAACTGTTTTTT
NA	TRBV24-1	TRBJ1-2	TRBD1	CATSDSTGARGYTF	TGTGCCACCAGTGACTCTACAGGGGCCCGGGGCTACACCTTC